The 25 T cell receptor beta chains presented below share a single source sample, sequenced in a study of a mutant IDH1 vaccine in newly diagnosed glioma. Profiling relied on immunoSEQ multiplex PCR, and the TCRdb table lists in-frame clones only, not all of them. The sample contains tens of thousands of clones, roughly three quarters of which appear only once. The sample's time point: week 23, last vaccination. The content of each vaccine dose was 300 ug of mutant IDH1 20-mer peptide, and topical imiquimod accompanied it. These TCRs' antigens remain unknown. This sample comprised PBMCs, obtained from a glioma patient whose treatment included an IDH1 peptide vaccine. Receptors were obtained from a woman in her thirties or forties with glioma. Some clones in this sample may be carry-over from other donors' samples.

This clone was seen a few times. The rearrangement links TRBV5-6 to TRBJ1-6; D is unclear. V gave up 4 bases and J gave up 10 bases, with 21 bases separating them. CDR1 is SGHDT, CDR2 YYEEEE, per germline. The CDR3 contains 16 residues. The CDR3 is CASSTREAGLGSPLHF. The CDR3 bases are TGTGCCAGCAGCACCCGTGAGGCAGGTCTAGGGTCACCCCTCCACTTT.

This clone has more than one count but fewer than ten. The rearrangement uses TRBV9 and TRBJ1-5, with D perhaps TRBD1 (5 bases). Germline CDR1 SGDLS, CDR2 YYNGEE. V was trimmed by 5 bases and J by 3 bases, leaving 12 bases between them. This CDR3 region has 14 residues. CDR3 region: CASSTGQINQPQHF. The CDR3 DNA reads TGTGCCAGCAGTACCGGACAAATCAATCAGCCCCAGCATTTT.

V usage is TRBV5-4 and J usage is TRBJ2-3; possible D gene TRBD2, 6 bases. Per germline, CDR1 SGHNT and CDR2 YYREEE (reference sequence). The CDR3 contains 15 residues. Trimming took off 4 bases at V and 6 bases at J, with 18 bases between the two ends. CDR3 loop: CASSLNSGDWDTQYF. CDR3 coding DNA: TGTGCCAGCAGCCTTAACTCTGGGGACTGGGATACGCAGTATTTT.

This clone was found many times. This chain connects TRBV4-3 to TRBJ1-6; 7 bases line up with TRBD1. The V gene's germline CDR1 is LGHNA and CDR2 YSLEER. The junction had 2 bases not matched to a gene; V was cut back by 5 bases and J by 4 bases. CDR3 length: 14 amino acids. The CDR3 sequence: CASSEQGYNSPLHF. The CDR3 nucleotides read TGCGCCAGCAGCGAACAGGGGTATAATTCACCCCTCCACTTT.

This chain links TRBV7-9 with TRBJ2-5, with 13 bases lining up with TRBD2. The CDR3 spans 19 residues. The V segment lost 2 bases and the J segment 6 bases; nucleotides outside the gene matches: 15. Germline assignment: CDR1 SEHNR and CDR2 FQNEAQ (reference sequence). DNA of the CDR3: TGTGCCAGCAGCTTACCCCGACTAGCGGGGGGTTTCCCTGAGAAGACCCAGTACTTC. Translating gives CASSLPRLAGGFPEKTQYF.

The CDR3 nucleotides read TGCAGTGCTCGTACGGGGTATGGCTACACCTTC. It yields the protein CSARTGYGYTF. The rearrangement joins TRBV20-1 to TRBJ1-2; D remains ambiguous. Germline-derived CDR1 and CDR2 are DFQATT and SNEGSKA (reference sequence). The CDR3 has 11 amino acids. The V end was cut by 5 bases, the J end by 5 bases, with 9 bases between.

The chain carries TRBV7-2 and TRBJ1-2; a weak D match, TRBD1 (5 bases). V lost 0 bases, J lost 2 bases, and 10 bases lay in between. CDR3 size: 15 residues. CDR1 SGHTA and CDR2 FQGNSA come from the germline V gene. The CDR3 bases are TGTGCCAGCAGCTTAGCCCGGGGGATGAACTATGGCTACACCTTC. Its protein product is CASSLARGMNYGYTF.

The V call is TRBV29-1, the J call TRBJ2-1, with 8 bases identical to TRBD2. Germline values: CDR1 SQVTM, CDR2 ANQGSEA. The length of the CDR3 is 12 residues. V lost 4 bases and J lost 4; bases outside the gene matches: 0. The CDR3 sequence is CSVGGGYNEQFF. CDR3 bases: TGCAGCGTTGGCGGGGGGTACAATGAGCAGTTCTTC.

This clone turned up a few times. The rearrangement joins TRBV27 to TRBJ1-2; D unclear. Trimming stripped 2 bases from V and 2 bases from J, with 12 bases between. The CDR3 is 15 residues long. Germline values: CDR1 MNHEY, CDR2 SMNVEV (reference sequence). The CDR3 here is CASSLSLHGNYGYTF. The DNA of the CDR3 is TGTGCCAGCAGTTTAAGCCTTCACGGGAACTATGGCTACACCTTC.

V and J are TRBV4-3 and TRBJ1-3; unclear D gene. V lost 0 bases to trimming and J lost 7 bases, with 4 bases between them. The CDR3 is made up of 12 amino acids. The germline CDR1 and CDR2 sequences are LGHNA and YSLEER. CDR3 sequence reads: CASSQEGNTIYF. The CDR3 coding sequence is TGCGCCAGCAGCCAAGAGGGGAACACCATATATTTT.

J is TRBJ2-5 and V is TRBV30; D is ambiguous. The V and J ends lost 6 bases and 7 bases respectively, with 12 bases between them. The CDR3 is made up of 11 amino acids. The germline gives CDR1 GTSNPN, CDR2 SVGIG (reference sequence). The CDR3 is CACALAGTQYF. The CDR3 nucleotides are TGTGCCTGCGCCCTGGCAGGGACCCAGTACTTC. The whole variable domain, filled in from reference TRBV30 and TRBJ2-5, reads SQTIHQWPATLVQPVGSPLSLECTVEGTSNPNLYWYRQAAGRGLQLLFYSVGIGQISSEVPQNLSASRPQDRQFILSSKKLLLSDSGFYLCACALAGTQYFGPGTRLLVL.

This chain links TRBV27 with TRBJ2-5, with 12 positions matching TRBD2. Germline loops: CDR1 MNHEY, CDR2 SMNVEV (reference sequence). CDR3 size: 16 residues. V gave up 6 bases and J gave up 11 bases; unmatched junction bases: 16. DNA of the CDR3: TGTGCCAGCAGCTCCTTCGCCACCGGACTAGCGGGGACTCAGTACTTC. Protein: CASSSFATGLAGTQYF.

V is TRBV5-4 and J is TRBJ2-2; tentatively, D is TRBD2 (5 bases). The V and J ends lost 4 bases and 5 bases respectively, with 9 bases between them. Germline assignment: CDR1 SGHNT and CDR2 YYREEE (reference sequence). This CDR3 is built from 13 residues. CDR3 DNA sequence: TGTGCCAGCAGCCCGGACTCGACCGGGGAGCTGTTTTTT. Amino acids: CASSPDSTGELFF. The full variable domain, with the rest looked up from reference TRBV5-4 and TRBJ2-2, is ETGVTQSPTHLIKTRGQQVTLRCSSQSGHNTVSWYQQALGQGPQFIFQYYREEENGRGNFPPRFSGLQFPNYSSELNVNALELDDSALYLCASSPDSTGELFFGEGSRLTVL.

The chain recombines TRBV13 with TRBJ2-7; D may correspond to TRBD1 or TRBD2 (5 bases each). Trimming left V 0 bases short and J 5 bases short, with 20 bases between. The CDR3 consists of 17 residues. Germline V gives CDR1 PRHDT, CDR2 FYEKMQ (reference sequence). In DNA form, the CDR3 reads TGTGCCAGCAGCTTAGGCCCCCCAGGGAGATTGTCTAACGAGCAGTACTTC. Its protein product is CASSLGPPGRLSNEQYF.

A single count supports this clone. CDR3 residues: CASSLRGDGYTF. The CDR3 DNA sequence: TGTGCCAGCAGCTTACGGGGAGATGGCTACACCTTC. The V call is TRBV2, the J call TRBJ1-2, with no clear D. The germline V and J ends were trimmed by 6 bases and 6 bases, with 11 bases remaining between them. The CDR3 consists of 12 residues. CDR1 SNHLY and CDR2 FYNNEI come from the germline V gene. Variable domain in full (rest from reference TRBV2 and TRBJ1-2): EPEVTQTPSHQVTQMGQEVILRCVPISNHLYFYWYRQILGQKVEFLVSFYNNEISEKSEIFDDQFSVERPDGSNFTLKIRSTKLEDSAMYFCASSLRGDGYTFGSGTRLTVV.

V usage is TRBV30 and J usage is TRBJ2-7; D remains ambiguous. Per germline, CDR1 GTSNPN and CDR2 SVGIG (reference sequence). V lost 2 bases and J 7 bases, leaving 12 bases between the germline ends. This CDR3 has 12 residues. The CDR3 loop is CAWSNGPQEQYF. Here the CDR3 DNA reads TGTGCCTGGAGTAACGGGCCCCAAGAGCAGTACTTC.

The V gene is TRBV4-3, the J gene TRBJ2-2, with 7 nucleotides matching TRBD2. This CDR3 has 14 residues. The J segment lost 6 bases and the V segment lost 4 bases, leaving 5 bases of the junction unmatched. From germline, CDR1 is LGHNA and CDR2 YSLEER. The CDR3, as DNA: TGCGCCAGCAGCCCCCGGGGGGTGTCCGGGGAGCTGTTTTTT. It codes for CASSPRGVSGELFF.

This chain connects TRBV5-1 to TRBJ2-3; 12 nucleotides align to TRBD2. This CDR3 spans 16 amino acids. CDR1 and CDR2 from the germline V gene are SGHRS and YFSETQ. Trimming cost V 4 bases and J 6 bases; bases outside gene matches: 9. The CDR3 region has the DNA TGCGCCAGCAGCCCCGGACTAGCGGGGAGTTTGGATACGCAGTATTTT. Its protein product is CASSPGLAGSLDTQYF.

The chain uses TRBV1 and TRBJ1-6. TRBV1 is designated a pseudogene. This CDR3 spans 15 amino acids. In DNA form, the CDR3 reads TGCACCAGCAGCTTACCTGTAAGGGGAGATTCACCCCTCCACTTT. Translating gives CTSSLPVRGDSPLHF.

This rearrangement joins TRBV6-1 to TRBJ1-5; no clear D. CDR1 is MNHNS and CDR2 is SASEGT in the germline V gene. The germline V and J ends were trimmed by 3 bases and 0 bases, with 6 bases remaining between them. The CDR3 length is 14 residues. The CDR3 loop reads CASSEGNSNQPQHF. For the CDR3, the DNA is TGTGCCAGCAGTGAGGGAAATAGCAATCAGCCCCAGCATTTT.

This clone was seen more than once but under ten times. The chain recombines TRBV7-6 with TRBJ2-5; the D is unclear. V lost 3 bases to trimming and J lost 4 bases, with 12 bases between them. From germline, CDR1 is SGHVS and CDR2 FNYEAQ. The CDR3 length is 14 residues. DNA of the CDR3: TGTGCCAGCAGCTTTGGCACCGACGGAGAGACCCAGTACTTC. This sequence encodes CASSFGTDGETQYF.

The chain links TRBV19 to TRBJ2-1; 7 positions agree with TRBD1. Per germline, CDR1 LNHDA and CDR2 SQIVND (reference sequence). The CDR3 extends over 12 amino acids. V lost 6 bases and J lost 16; bases outside the gene matches: 12. The CDR3 protein is CASSIDGTAPFF. The CDR3 region has the DNA TGTGCCAGTAGCATTGACGGGACAGCCCCATTCTTC. Filled out from reference TRBV19 and TRBJ2-1, the complete variable domain reads DGGITQSPKYLFRKEGQNVTLSCEQNLNHDAMYWYRQDPGQGLRLIYYSQIVNDFQKGDIAEGYSVSREKKESFPLTVTSAQKNPTAFYLCASSIDGTAPFFGPGTRLTVL.

This rearrangement joins TRBV7-2 to TRBJ2-5; the match to TRBD2 covers 12 bases. Germline assignment: CDR1 SGHTA and CDR2 FQGNSA. The CDR3 contains 16 residues. Trimming at V came to 1 base and at J to 5 bases, leaving 5 bases not matched to a gene. CDR3 in DNA: TGTGCCAGCAGCTTAGGGCTAGCGGGGGGGCAGGAGACCCAGTACTTC. Translating gives CASSLGLAGGQETQYF.

V and J are TRBV25-1 and TRBJ2-3, with 11 bases lining up with TRBD2. Trimming at V came to 4 bases and at J to 3 bases, leaving 3 bases not matched to a gene. The CDR3 length is 15 residues. Germline V gene sequence: CDR1 MGHDK, CDR2 SYGVNS. As DNA, the CDR3 is TGTGCCAGCAGTGGGGGGACTAGCGGTACAGATACGCAGTATTTT. Residues: CASSGGTSGTDTQYF.

This clone is a singleton in its sample. This sequence joins TRBV6-6 and TRBJ1-3; tentative D call: TRBD1 (5 bases). Germline loops: CDR1 MNHNY, CDR2 SVGAGI (reference sequence). V gave up 8 bases and J gave up 4 bases, with 18 bases separating them. CDR3 length: 15 amino acids. DNA of the CDR3: TGTGCCAGCCGCTTACCCCATCCAGGGGGAAACACCATATATTTT. It specifies CASRLPHPGGNTIYF.